This is a list of T cell receptor beta chains from one sample in a study of CXCR3-negative and CXCR3-positive naive CD8 T cells. TCRdb reprocessed the 5' RACE reads and reports one entry per CDR3 protein, with no DNA. The table counts some 99,000 distinct CDR3 sequences; approximately 0.99% lies in the top ten. Input material: naive CXCR3+ CD8+ T cells from blood. Receptor source: a human donor in good health. Some clones in this sample may be carry-over from other donors' samples. CDR3s include the opening cysteine and the closing phenylalanine or tryptophan. Each record gives: V gene, J gene, CDR3 protein.

v_call: TRBV12-3/TRBV12-4; j_call: TRBJ1-1; cdr3_aa: CASRPGTVEAFF
v_call: TRBV6-2/TRBV6-3; j_call: TRBJ2-1; cdr3_aa: CASETFDEGAGYNEQFF
v_call: TRBV12-3/TRBV12-4; j_call: TRBJ2-7; cdr3_aa: CASRDGRGAEQYF
v_call: TRBV4-1; j_call: TRBJ1-1; cdr3_aa: CASSQDGNRRNTEAFF
v_call: TRBV6-4; j_call: TRBJ2-3; cdr3_aa: CASSPSGGTTDTQYF
v_call: TRBV3-1; j_call: TRBJ2-1; cdr3_aa: CASSQPTATYNEQFF
v_call: TRBV4-2; j_call: TRBJ2-4; cdr3_aa: CASSQELGTDNIQYF
v_call: TRBV20-1; j_call: TRBJ1-5; cdr3_aa: CSASRVRRDDSNQPQHF
v_call: TRBV10-3; j_call: TRBJ2-1; cdr3_aa: CATRTTGSYNEQFF
v_call: TRBV11-2; j_call: TRBJ2-7; cdr3_aa: CASSLSAGGYEQYF
v_call: TRBV7-9; j_call: TRBJ2-7; cdr3_aa: CASSDTVISYEQYF
v_call: TRBV5-1; j_call: TRBJ2-1; cdr3_aa: CASSLEGLAGDEQFF
v_call: TRBV20-1; j_call: TRBJ1-1; cdr3_aa: CSARYIGNTEAFF
v_call: TRBV7-8; j_call: TRBJ1-5; cdr3_aa: CASLVEGQRINQPQHF
v_call: TRBV6-1; j_call: TRBJ2-1; cdr3_aa: CASSDGTRTYNEQFF
v_call: TRBV12-3/TRBV12-4; j_call: TRBJ1-2; cdr3_aa: CASSFILGRSYGYTF
v_call: TRBV27; j_call: TRBJ2-7; cdr3_aa: CASSKSGTGGYEQYF
v_call: TRBV6-5; j_call: TRBJ2-6; cdr3_aa: CASNPGRSSGANVLTF
v_call: TRBV5-1; j_call: TRBJ1-1; cdr3_aa: CASSLRAGDTEAFF
v_call: TRBV20-1; j_call: TRBJ2-3; cdr3_aa: CSARQGQITDTQYF
v_call: TRBV29-1; j_call: TRBJ2-2; cdr3_aa: CSVIESTGELFF
v_call: TRBV23-1; j_call: TRBJ1-5; cdr3_aa: CASSQSLRGRRSNQPQHF
v_call: TRBV10-3; j_call: TRBJ2-7; cdr3_aa: CAISGGELSTYEQYF
v_call: TRBV4-2; j_call: TRBJ2-1; cdr3_aa: CASSRTSGGANEQFF
v_call: TRBV6-5; j_call: TRBJ2-7; cdr3_aa: CASSYGRGGHRYEQYF
v_call: TRBV4-2; j_call: TRBJ1-5; cdr3_aa: CASSQDVTMHF
v_call: TRBV5-6; j_call: TRBJ2-5; cdr3_aa: CASSLVAGSQGTQYF
v_call: TRBV4-3; j_call: TRBJ2-1; cdr3_aa: CASSQESLNEQFF
v_call: TRBV27; j_call: TRBJ2-7; cdr3_aa: CASMGGLSKPYEQYF
v_call: TRBV7-2; j_call: TRBJ2-3; cdr3_aa: CASSPGTAGPQYF